Following are 6 T cell receptor beta chains from one sample sequenced in a study of cytomegalovirus exposure and HLA in healthy donors. Vbeta (60) and Jbeta (13) primers were used in the PCR. The table came from immunoSEQ multiplex PCR; TCRdb's copy has only in-frame clones and leaves some out. Here the sample spans around 130,000 clones, roughly 82% being singletons. The sequencing input was PBMCs. Receptor source: a male donor in good health and CMV-seropositive.

This chain's CDR3 is CASSRPPGQGKDTQYF. CDR3 nucleotides: TGTGCCAGCAGCCGACCCCCGGGACAGGGAAAAGATACGCAGTATTTT. The V and J genes are TRBV5-4 and TRBJ2-3; 9 bases map to TRBD1. Trimming at V came to 4 bases and at J to 5 bases, leaving 11 bases not matched to a gene. The CDR3 length is 16 residues. Germline V gene sequence: CDR1 SGHNT, CDR2 YYREEE (reference sequence).

This clone was seen more than once but under ten times. The rearrangement uses TRBV9 and TRBJ2-1; 8 bases agree with TRBD2. V was pared by 0 bases and J by 4 bases, with 6 bases of the junction left unmatched. The length of the CDR3 is 16 residues. CDR1 is SGDLS, CDR2 YYNGEE, per germline. The CDR3 sequence: CASSVDPSGRYNEQFF. The CDR3 DNA is TGTGCCAGCAGCGTAGACCCCAGCGGGAGATACAATGAGCAGTTCTTC.

The chain has TRBV7-2 and TRBJ2-7; 13 bases agree with TRBD2. The V segment lost 7 bases and the J segment 6 bases; nucleotides outside the gene matches: 6. The CDR3 is made up of 14 amino acids. Looked up from germline, CDR1 is SGHTA and CDR2 is FQGNSA. In DNA, the CDR3 is TGTGCCAGCACCTGGGGACTAGCGGGAAGCGAGCAGTACTTC. The encoded protein is CASTWGLAGSEQYF.

The chain recombines TRBV19 with TRBJ2-3, with 8 bases identical to TRBD2. Losses at the gene ends were 5 bases for V and 6 bases for J; bases not matched to a gene: 10. This CDR3 region has 15 residues. Germline CDR1 reads LNHDA; CDR2 reads SQIVND (reference sequence). CDR3 loop: CASSSGTRSSDTQYF. Written as DNA, the CDR3 is TGTGCCAGTAGTTCCGGGACTAGATCTTCGGATACGCAGTATTTT.

The chain recombines TRBV15 with TRBJ2-5, with D tentatively TRBD1 (5 bases). Trimming removed 0 bases at V and 6 bases at J, with 11 bases between. The CDR3 is made up of 14 amino acids. Germline CDR1 is LNHNV and CDR2 is YYDKDF (reference sequence). Written as DNA, the CDR3 is TGTGCCACCAGCAGAGATGGGCAGGGCCAGACCCAGTACTTC. This codes for CATSRDGQGQTQYF.

This clone was recorded once. The V gene is TRBV7-3, the J gene TRBJ2-1; 12 nucleotides match TRBD2. V lost 5 bases, J lost 0 bases, and 11 bases stayed unmatched. This CDR3 has 19 amino acids. Germline CDR1 and CDR2: SGHTA and FQGTGA. The CDR3 sequence is CASSTGQGLAGSSYNEQFF. CDR3 bases: TGTGCCAGCAGCACGGGACAGGGACTAGCGGGTAGCTCCTACAATGAGCAGTTCTTC. Full variable domain (remainder filled in from reference TRBV7-3 and TRBJ2-1): GAGVSQTPSNKVTEKGKYVELRCDPISGHTALYWYRQSLGQGPEFLIYFQGTGAADDSGLPNDRFFAVRPEGSVSTLKIQRTERGDSAVYLCASSTGQGLAGSSYNEQFFGPGTRLTVL.